This T cell receptor beta chain was sequenced for a study of T-cell reconstitution after alpha-beta-depleted transplantation in children. This clonotype was counted at least ten times. Preparation of the TCRbeta library was carried out with unique molecular identifiers. MiXCR, applied by TCRdb to the PCR reads, yields one record per CDR3 protein. The table has hundreds of thousands of distinct CDR3 sequences, roughly 13% seen once. CDR3 length: 12 amino acids. Germline CDR1 reads SNHLY; CDR2 reads FYNNEI. Trimming stripped 7 bases from V and 5 bases from J, with 8 bases between. Sequences were derived from PBMCs, sampled from the stem cell graft. This sequence joins TRBV2 and TRBJ1-4; D is uncertain. The TCR comes from a human donor who donated a stem cell graft to a child with Fanconi anemia. Here the CDR3 reads CASNSPNEKLFF. DNA of the CDR3: TGTGCCAGCAACAGTCCGAATGAAAAACTGTTTTTT.